This T cell receptor (beta chain) emerged from a study of technical replicates of blood from a few donors. The CDR3 consists of 15 residues. The germline gives CDR1 SGDLS, CDR2 YYNGEE. Between the trimmed V and J ends, which lost 2 bases and 2 bases, there was a span of 11 bases. Data came from immunoSEQ multiplex PCR; TCRdb stores just in-frame clones and leaves some out. Among about 82,000 clones, 94% were seen once, and the ten largest hold 0.39%. The gene calls are TRBV9 and TRBJ2-1; possible D gene TRBD2, 5 bases. This TCR was sampled from a human donor in good health. Sequences were obtained from T cells isolated from PBMCs. Here the CDR3 DNA reads TGTGCCAGCAGCGTCGGAGGTAGCACCTACAATGAGCAGTTCTTC. Amino acids: CASSVGGSTYNEQFF. Full variable domain (outside the CDR3, taken from reference TRBV9 and TRBJ2-1): DSGVTQTPKHLITATGQRVTLRCSPRSGDLSVYWYQQSLDQGLQFLIQYYNGEERAKGNILERFSAQQFPDLHSELNLSSLELGDSALYFCASSVGGSTYNEQFFGPGTRLTVL.